This is a list of T cell receptor beta chains from one sample in a study of blood T cell repertoires in COVID-19. Sequencing used immunoSEQ multiplex PCR; TCRdb keeps in-frame clones, though not all of them. This sample has about 230,000 clones, with about 83% found just once. Sequenced: peripheral blood. These receptors were obtained from a woman in her twenties or thirties with COVID-19, enrolled during active disease. Both conserved end residues are part of each CDR3. D genes are given only for firm matches. Clone size is given for some rows only: seen once, a few or many times, or a class if the clone is expanded.

>TRBV7-3|TRBJ2-1|TRBD2|NA
TGTGCCAGCAGCCGAACGACTAGCGGGGGCAACAATGAGCAGTTCTTC
CASSRTTSGGNNEQFF
>TRBV7-9|TRBJ1-2|NA|once
TGTGCCAGCAGCTTAGCCAGGGAGGACGGCTACACCTTC
CASSLAREDGYTF
>TRBV14|TRBJ2-1|NA|NA
TGTGCCAGCAGCCGAGAGACTGTGTACAATGAGCAGTTCTTC
CASSRETVYNEQFF
>TRBV5-1|TRBJ2-2|TRBD1|NA
TGCGCCAGCAGCTTGAAGACCGGGACAGTGACCGGGGAGCTGTTTTTT
CASSLKTGTVTGELFF
>TRBV7-3|TRBJ1-5|NA|NA
TGTGCCAGCAGCCATCCGCAGGGGCCCACCGATAGCAATCAGCCCCAGCATTTT
CASSHPQGPTDSNQPQHF
>TRBV5-1|TRBJ2-7|NA|NA
TGCGCCAGCAGCTTTGGGGCCTCCTACGAGCAGTACTTC
CASSFGASYEQYF
>TRBV25-1|TRBJ2-2|NA|NA
TGTGCCAGCAGGGCGGGCCACTTGAACACCGGGGAGCTGTTTTTT
CASRAGHLNTGELFF
>TRBV4-3|TRBJ2-3|NA|NA
TGCGCCAGCAGCCAAACTACCGTATCTACAGGGATAGAAAATACGCAGTATTTT
CASSQTTVSTGIENTQYF
>TRBV2|TRBJ2-5|NA|NA
TGTGCCAGCAGTGTTCTAGGCGGGAACCAAGAGACCCAGTACTTC
CASSVLGGNQETQYF
>TRBV29-1|TRBJ1-2|TRBD1|NA
TGCAGCGCCCTCTCCGGGACAGGGGACTATGGCTACACCTTC
CSALSGTGDYGYTF
>TRBV7-2|TRBJ1-6|NA|NA
TGTGCCAGCAGCCCATCGGGGGTTTTACCTTCACCCCTCCACTTT
CASSPSGVLPSPLHF
>TRBV18|TRBJ1-1|NA|NA
TGTGCCAGCTCACCGATAGAAGACACTGAAGCTTTCTTT
CASSPIEDTEAFF
>TRBV19|TRBJ1-1|TRBD1|NA
TGTGCCAGTAGGCAGGGGGCCCTGAACACTGAAGCTTTCTTT
CASRQGALNTEAFF
>TRBV5-6|TRBJ1-2|TRBD1|NA
TGTGCCAGCAGACGGACAGGGAATAACTATGGCTACACCTTC
CASRRTGNNYGYTF
>TRBV7-2|TRBJ2-1|NA|NA
TGTGCCAGCAGCTCCGGTTCCTACAATGAGCAGTTCTTC
CASSSGSYNEQFF
>TRBV4-3|TRBJ1-4|NA|NA
TGCGCCAGCAGCGCATCGACCCGGGGAAATGAAAAACTGTTTTTT
CASSASTRGNEKLFF
>TRBV5-1|TRBJ2-5|NA|NA
TGCGCCAGCAGCGTATCCGGGACACCCCAAGAGACCCAGTACTTC
CASSVSGTPQETQYF
>TRBV27|TRBJ1-2|NA|NA
TGTGCCAGCAGTTTACATGAAACGAGGGGACTGAACTATGGCTACACCTTC
CASSLHETRGLNYGYTF
>TRBV4-2|TRBJ2-7|NA|few
TGTGCCAGCAGCCACGCTGCCGCGGGCGGCTACGAGCAGTACTTC
CASSHAAAGGYEQYF
>TRBV30|TRBJ2-1|NA|NA
TGTGCCTGGAGTAAGTTACGGACTTACAATGAGCAGTTCTTC
CAWSKLRTYNEQFF
>TRBV7-3|TRBJ2-2|NA|few
TGTGCCAGCAGCTCCCCCTCGGGCACCGGGGAGCTGTTTTTT
CASSSPSGTGELFF
>TRBV7-9|TRBJ2-7|TRBD1|NA
TGTGCCAGCAGCTCGTCCAGGACAGGGGTATACGAGCAGTACTTC
CASSSSRTGVYEQYF
>TRBV7-2|TRBJ2-7|NA|NA
TGTGCCAGCAGCTTCGGGAGTAGCTCCTACGAGCAGTACTTC
CASSFGSSSYEQYF
>TRBV21-1|TRBJ2-2|NA|NA
TGTGCCAGCACCCAGTCCCCGGCGGGACAGGGGGCTAAGGATGGCACCGGGGAGCTGTTTTTT
CASTQSPAGQGAKDGTGELFF
>TRBV5-6|TRBJ1-1|TRBD1|NA
TGTGCCAGCAGGCCCCGACAGGGGGATCAAGCTTTCTTT
CASRPRQGDQAFF
>TRBV6-4|TRBJ1-1|NA|NA
TGTGCCAGCAGTGTAACCCGGGGGACTGAAGCTTTCTTT
CASSVTRGTEAFF
>TRBV19|TRBJ2-5|TRBD2|NA
TGTGCCAGTAGGCGAGCGGGAGGGGCCCGAGAGACCCAGTACTTC
CASRRAGGARETQYF
>TRBV5-1|TRBJ1-1|NA|NA
TGCGCCAGCAGCCTGACGCCGGGACAGAACACTGAAGCTTTCTTT
CASSLTPGQNTEAFF
>TRBV5-4|TRBJ2-2|TRBD2|once
TGTGCCAGCAGCCCACCGGGACTATCTAACACCGGGGAGCTGTTTTTT
CASSPPGLSNTGELFF
>TRBV7-3|TRBJ1-6|TRBD1|few
TGTGCCAGCAGCTTGACAGGGGGATATTCACCCCTCCACTTT
CASSLTGGYSPLHF
>TRBV6-5|TRBJ1-1|NA|NA
TGTGCCAGCAGTTACCCCCGAGGGGGAGAGACTGAAGCTTTCTTT
CASSYPRGGETEAFF
>TRBV7-2|TRBJ1-6|NA|NA
TGTGCCAGCAGCCCTAGCCTTTTAAGCTCCTATAATTCACCCCTCCACTTT
CASSPSLLSSYNSPLHF
>TRBV30|TRBJ2-7|NA|NA
TGTGCCTGGAATCCCGGACATCGTACCTACGAGCAGTACTTC
CAWNPGHRTYEQYF
>TRBV5-1|TRBJ2-7|TRBD2|NA
TGCGCCAGCAGCTTGGGACCTAGCGGCCCTCCCTACGAGCAGTACTTC
CASSLGPSGPPYEQYF
>TRBV24-1|TRBJ1-2|NA|NA
TGTGCCACCAGTGATCCGTATGGCTACACCTTC
CATSDPYGYTF
>TRBV6-5|TRBJ1-2|NA|NA
TGTGCCAGCAGTTACCCAGGACAGCCCTATGGCTACACCTTC
CASSYPGQPYGYTF
>TRBV7-2|TRBJ1-2|TRBD1|NA
TGTGCCAGCAGCTTAGGGGACAGCCCTAACTATGGCTACACCTTC
CASSLGDSPNYGYTF
>TRBV27|TRBJ1-5|TRBD1|few
TGTGCCAGCAGTTCAGGGGCCTCAGGGGGGCAGCCCCAGCATTTT
CASSSGASGGQPQHF
>TRBV9|TRBJ2-6|NA|NA
TGTGCCAGCAGCGTAGACAGGGAAACGGGGATATACAACGTCCTGACTTTC
CASSVDRETGIYNVLTF
>TRBV5-1|TRBJ2-3|NA|NA
TGCGCCAGCAGCTTATTCAGGGCAGATACGCAGTATTTT
CASSLFRADTQYF
>TRBV11-2|TRBJ1-1|TRBD1|NA
TGTGCCAGCAGCTTAGATTTCCGAGGGACAGAAGAGCTGGAGGGGACTGAAGCTTTCTTT
CASSLDFRGTEELEGTEAFF
>TRBV6-5|TRBJ1-1|NA|NA
TGTGCCAGCAGAACACAGGGTAATAACACTGAAGCTTTCTTT
CASRTQGNNTEAFF
>TRBV5-6|TRBJ2-3|TRBD2|NA
TGTGCCAGCAGCTCGGATAGCGGGAGTTCAGATACGCAGTATTTT
CASSSDSGSSDTQYF
>TRBV10-3|TRBJ2-5|NA|NA
TGTGCCATCAGTAGGCAGGGGGCGCGGGAGGAGACCCAGTACTTC
CAISRQGAREETQYF
>TRBV28|TRBJ2-7|TRBD2|NA
TGTGCCAGCCGGCTAGCGGGAGGTTACGAGCAGTACTTC
CASRLAGGYEQYF
>TRBV4-1|TRBJ2-1|TRBD2|NA
TGCGCCAGCAGCCAAGTGGCTAGCGGACACAATGAGCAGTTCTTC
CASSQVASGHNEQFF
>TRBV7-8|TRBJ1-2|NA|NA
TGTGCCAGCAGCAAGCAGACGTCAGGTCCTGAGGGCTACACCTTC
CASSKQTSGPEGYTF
>TRBV6-2/TRBV6-3|TRBJ2-7|NA|NA
TGTGCCAGCAGTTCTCCGCAGGGCCCCAGCTCCTACGAGCAGTACTTC
CASSSPQGPSSYEQYF
>TRBV6-1|TRBJ1-5|NA|NA
TGTGCCAGCAGTGAAGACTATCGGCCCCAGCATTTT
CASSEDYRPQHF
>TRBV5-6|TRBJ2-5|NA|NA
TGTGCCAGCAGCCTGCCAGGGGTAGGAGAGACCCAGTACTTC
CASSLPGVGETQYF